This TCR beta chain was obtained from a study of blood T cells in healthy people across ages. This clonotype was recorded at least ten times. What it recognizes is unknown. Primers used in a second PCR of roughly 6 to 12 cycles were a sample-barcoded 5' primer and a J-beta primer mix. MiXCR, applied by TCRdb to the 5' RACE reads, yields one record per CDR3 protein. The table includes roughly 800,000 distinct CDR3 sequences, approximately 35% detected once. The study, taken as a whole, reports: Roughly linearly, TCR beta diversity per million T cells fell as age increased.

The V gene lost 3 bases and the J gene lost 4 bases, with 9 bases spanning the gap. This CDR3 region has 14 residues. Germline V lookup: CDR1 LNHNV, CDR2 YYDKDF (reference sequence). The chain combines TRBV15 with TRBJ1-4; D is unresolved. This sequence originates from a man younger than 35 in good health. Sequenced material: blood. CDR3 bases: TGTGCCACCAGCAGCGAAATAGTTAATGAAAAACTGTTTTTT. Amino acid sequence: CATSSEIVNEKLFF.